This T cell receptor beta chain was sequenced in a study of T-cell reconstitution after alpha-beta-depleted transplantation in children. Library preparation (for TCRbeta) was performed with unique molecular identifiers. TCRdb ran MiXCR on the PCR reads and lists one entry per CDR3 protein. The repertoire has about 980,000 distinct CDR3 sequences, under 30% of them found once; the top ten carry roughly 30%. The CDR3 loop spans 14 amino acids. V was pared by 6 bases and J by 3 bases, with 8 bases of the junction left unmatched. Sequencing used PBMCs, mostly from graft donor cells, obtained 360 days after TCRalphabeta/CD19-depleted stem cell transplant. The receptor comes from a boy under two years old who had a stem cell transplant for SCID, so the T cells may come from the graft donor. The chain has TRBV12-3 or TRBV12-4 and TRBJ2-7; TRBD1 matches at 7 bases. The CDR3 protein is CASSLGQPDYEQYF. DNA of the CDR3: TGTGCCAGCAGCCTGGGACAGCCCGACTACGAGCAGTACTTC.